The clone carrying this T cell receptor beta chain was seen a few times. Its antigen is currently unknown. Germline CDR1 and CDR2: DFQATT and SNEGSKA (reference sequence). V was pared by 0 bases and J by 3 bases, with 4 bases of the junction left unmatched. The CDR3 consists of 15 residues. This entry is derived from a study of T-cell reconstitution after alpha-beta-depleted transplantation in children. General observations from the study: Expanded graft clones, several hundred of them, were reportedly the source of alpha-beta T cells about two months after transplant. Newly produced T cells mostly provided counts and TCRbeta diversity after one year, as hyperexpanded clones declined. The study traced high day-60 TCRbeta diversity in some patients to surviving recipient T cells and thymic progenitors.

During its preparation, the TCRbeta library received unique molecular identifiers. TCRdb passed the PCR reads through MiXCR, listing each CDR3 protein once. The table records 800,000 to 1,000,000 distinct CDR3 sequences, about 29% of them present only once. This sequence was found in a boy in the first two years of life who had a stem cell transplant for SCID, so the T cells may come from the graft donor. The specimen was PBMCs, mostly from graft donor cells, collected 360 days after TCRalphabeta/CD19-depleted stem cell transplant. The chain is built from TRBV20-1 and TRBJ2-7, with 11 bases that match TRBD1. The CDR3, as DNA: TGCAGTGCTAGAGACATCGGGACAGGGGGCTACGAGCAGTACTTC. It encodes CSARDIGTGGYEQYF.